The T cell receptor (beta chain) described here comes from a study of cytomegalovirus exposure and HLA in healthy donors. A multiplex PCR was run with 60 Vbeta primers and 13 Jbeta primers. Assay used: immunoSEQ multiplex PCR; TCRdb lists only in-frame clones, some missing. The data contain 80,000 to 100,000 clones, under 85% of them singletons. In germline, CDR1 is SEHNR, CDR2 FQNEAQ (reference sequence). CDR3 length equals 15 residues. Unmatched junction bases numbered 4, after V lost 5 bases and J lost 1 base. The chain employs TRBV7-9 and TRBJ2-1, with 8 positions matching TRBD1. Sequenced input: PBMCs. The TCR comes from a female donor in good health and CMV-seropositive. Here the CDR3 DNA reads TGTGCCAGCAGCCTCACAGGGGGATCCTACAATGAGCAGTTCTTC. Translating it yields CASSLTGGSYNEQFF.